Here is one T cell receptor (beta chain) with its context. This entry is derived from a study of shared clonotypes between healthy human individuals. Donors comprised healthy HIV-negative adults lacking recent acute infections or vaccinations. Germline-derived CDR1 and CDR2 are SGDLS and YYNGEE. The CDR3 covers 18 residues. V dropped 0 bases and J dropped 0 bases, with 13 bases sitting between them. The table came from immunoSEQ multiplex PCR; TCRdb's copy has only in-frame clones and leaves some out. The profile shows about 2.3 million clones, about 92% of them singletons. The source is a young man in good health. Some clones in this sample may be carry-over from other donors' samples. The sample was naive CD4+ T cells from PBMCs. Described subset: CD45RA+ positively selected. The chain joins TRBV9 to TRBJ2-6; perhaps TRBD1 as D (6 bases). The CDR3 nucleotides are TGTGCCAGCAGCGTAGGATCGACGGGACACTCTGGGGCCAACGTCCTGACTTTC. Translating gives CASSVGSTGHSGANVLTF.